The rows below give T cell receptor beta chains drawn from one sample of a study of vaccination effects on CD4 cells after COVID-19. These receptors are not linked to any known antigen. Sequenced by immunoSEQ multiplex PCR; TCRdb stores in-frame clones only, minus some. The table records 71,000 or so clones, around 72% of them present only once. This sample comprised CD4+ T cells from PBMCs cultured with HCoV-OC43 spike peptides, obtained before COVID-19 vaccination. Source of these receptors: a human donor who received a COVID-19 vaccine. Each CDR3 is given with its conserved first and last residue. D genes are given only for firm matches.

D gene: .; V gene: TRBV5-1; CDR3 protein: CASSLSYRRSQETQYF
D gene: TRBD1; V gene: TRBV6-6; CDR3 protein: CASSGQGGWLQETQYF
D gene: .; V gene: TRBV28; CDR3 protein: CASSFLAGDTEAFF
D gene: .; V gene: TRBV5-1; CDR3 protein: CASSLIPTGTSEKLFF
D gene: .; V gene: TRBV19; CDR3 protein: CASTLGPNTGELFF
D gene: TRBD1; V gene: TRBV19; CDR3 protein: CASSRWTGLESNYGYTF
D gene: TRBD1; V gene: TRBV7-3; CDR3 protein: CASSMTGGDSPLHF
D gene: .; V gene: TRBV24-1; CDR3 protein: CATGIGSTDTQYF
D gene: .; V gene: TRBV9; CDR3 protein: CASSPGPHTGELFF
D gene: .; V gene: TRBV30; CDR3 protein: CAWSVRVPAAGYTF
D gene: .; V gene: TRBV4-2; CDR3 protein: CASSQTTGVNYGYTF